This T cell receptor (beta chain) is from a study of blood T cell repertoires in COVID-19. Study overall: The United States, Italy and Spain were the sources of the acute and convalescent COVID-19 samples.

The length of the CDR3 is 15 residues. Looked up from germline, CDR1 is SGHDT and CDR2 is YYEEEE. With 4 bases clipped from V and 3 bases from J, the junction kept 10 bases outside the gene matches. TCRdb keeps only in-frame clones here, not all; method: immunoSEQ multiplex PCR. This table has some 390,000 clones, more than 75% appearing once. The sample consisted of peripheral blood. The chain carries TRBV5-6 and TRBJ2-7, with 7 bases aligning to TRBD1. The TCR originated in a woman aged 55-70 years with COVID-19, enrolled during active disease. The CDR3 nucleotides read TGTGCCAGCAGCCAACGGACAGGAGACTTCTACGAGCAGTACTTC. Residues: CASSQRTGDFYEQYF.